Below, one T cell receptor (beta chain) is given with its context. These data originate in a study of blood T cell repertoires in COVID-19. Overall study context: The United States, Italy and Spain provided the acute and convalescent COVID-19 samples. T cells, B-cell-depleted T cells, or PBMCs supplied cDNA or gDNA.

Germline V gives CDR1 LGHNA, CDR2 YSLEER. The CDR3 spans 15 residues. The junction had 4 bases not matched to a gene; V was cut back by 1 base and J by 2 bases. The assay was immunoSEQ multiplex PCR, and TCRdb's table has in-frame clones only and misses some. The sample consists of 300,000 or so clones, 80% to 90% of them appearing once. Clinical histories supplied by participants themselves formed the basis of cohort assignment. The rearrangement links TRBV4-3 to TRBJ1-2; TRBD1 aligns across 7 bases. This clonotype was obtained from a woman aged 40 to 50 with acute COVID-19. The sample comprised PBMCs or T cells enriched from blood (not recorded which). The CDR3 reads CASSQALGQNYGYTF. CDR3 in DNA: TGCGCCAGCAGCCAAGCTTTGGGACAGAACTATGGCTACACCTTC.